The 14 T cell receptor beta chains given below trace back to one sample, sequenced in a study of T cell responses to AZD1222 COVID-19 vaccine. This table comes from immunoSEQ multiplex PCR, and its TCRdb copy is limited to in-frame clones, with some not included. The sample has 89,000 or so clones; around 90% are singletons. The input for sequencing was peripheral blood, taken 28 days after the second AZD1222 dose. The receptors were gathered from an adult who received the AZD1222 COVID-19 vaccine.

Here the CDR3 DNA reads TGTGCCAGCAGTCCTCAGGGGGCGTTGGACTATGGCTACACCTTC. As protein: CASSPQGALDYGYTF. This chain uses TRBV28 with TRBJ1-2; 8 bases are a match to TRBD1. The CDR3 length is 15 residues. Germline values: CDR1 MDHEN, CDR2 SYDVKM. V gave up 5 bases and J gave up 3 bases; unmatched junction bases: 8.

This rearrangement joins TRBV28 to TRBJ1-1; no clear D gene. CDR1 is MDHEN, CDR2 SYDVKM, per germline. The CDR3 extends over 14 amino acids. V lost 5 bases, J lost 1 base, and 11 bases lay in between. CDR3: CASSPPTKNTEAFF. The CDR3 nucleotides are TGTGCCAGCAGTCCGCCAACAAAGAACACTGAAGCTTTCTTT.

The chain employs TRBV19 and TRBJ2-1; 7 bases agree with TRBD2. The ends lost 5 bases at V and 7 bases at J; junction bases unmatched: 11. The CDR3 runs to 15 residues. The germline V gene encodes CDR1 LNHDA and CDR2 SQIVND (reference sequence). CDR3 residues: CASSSPGGSRNEQFF. In DNA, the CDR3 is TGTGCCAGTAGTTCCCCTGGCGGGAGTAGGAATGAGCAGTTCTTC.

The J gene is TRBJ1-2, the V gene TRBV10-2, with D unresolved. The V end was cut by 8 bases, the J end by 6 bases, with 16 bases between. This CDR3 has 13 amino acids. Germline V gene sequence: CDR1 WSHSY, CDR2 SAAADI. The CDR3 loop reads CASLGIFPDGYTF. In nucleotides, the CDR3 is TGCGCCAGCTTAGGGATTTTTCCCGATGGCTACACCTTC.

The CDR3 DNA follows: TGTGCCAGTAGTTGGGACGGATATCAGCCCCAGCATTTT. Encoded protein: CASSWDGYQPQHF. The V gene is TRBV19, the J gene TRBJ1-5; D is possibly TRBD1 (5 bases). Trimming cost V 5 bases and J 5 bases, with 10 bases left between them. CDR1 is LNHDA, CDR2 SQIVND, per germline (reference sequence). The CDR3 consists of 13 residues.

This chain links TRBV27 with TRBJ1-5; tentatively, D is TRBD1 (5 bases). The CDR3 consists of 15 residues. Trimming took off 2 bases at V and 3 bases at J, with 11 bases between the two ends. Per germline, CDR1 MNHEY and CDR2 SMNVEV (reference sequence). CDR3 in DNA: TGTGCCAGCAGTTTAACCGGGGCCTACAATCAGCCCCAGCATTTT. Protein sequence: CASSLTGAYNQPQHF.

This sequence joins TRBV5-8 and TRBJ1-5, with 11 positions matching TRBD1. The CDR3 runs 15 residues. Germline loops: CDR1 SGHTS, CDR2 YDEGEE. With V trimmed by 4 bases and J by 4 bases, 4 bases remained unmatched. The CDR3 spells CASSLDRGRNQPQHF. DNA of the CDR3: TGTGCCAGCAGCCTGGACAGGGGGCGAAATCAGCCCCAGCATTTT.

The J gene is TRBJ2-7, the V gene TRBV19; D is undetermined. The V end was cut by 5 bases, the J end by 4 bases, with 12 bases between. CDR3 size: 13 residues. Germline V gene data show CDR1 as LNHDA and CDR2 as SQIVND (reference sequence). The CDR3 DNA is TGTGCCAGTAGTGTAGCACTGGGTTACGAGCAGTACTTC. Translation: CASSVALGYEQYF. The full variable domain, its missing parts supplied by reference TRBV19 and TRBJ2-7, is DGGITQSPKYLFRKEGQNVTLSCEQNLNHDAMYWYRQDPGQGLRLIYYSQIVNDFQKGDIAEGYSVSREKKESFPLTVTSAQKNPTAFYLCASSVALGYEQYFGPGTRLTVT.

The chain couples TRBV5-4 to TRBJ1-1; the match to TRBD1 covers 8 bases. After removal of 3 bases from V and 1 base from J, the junction contained 2 bases not matched to a gene. Germline values: CDR1 SGHNT, CDR2 YYREEE (reference sequence). This CDR3 is built from 14 residues. The CDR3 is CASSSDRANTEAFF. The CDR3 DNA is TGTGCCAGCAGCTCGGACAGGGCGAACACTGAAGCTTTCTTT.

The chain employs TRBV3-1 (or the pseudogene TRBV3-2) and TRBJ1-2; D is uncertain. This CDR3 is built from 16 residues. Germline loops: CDR1 LGHDT, CDR2 YNNKEL (reference sequence). V gave up 3 bases and J gave up 8 bases, with 22 bases separating them. For the CDR3, the DNA is TGTGCCAGCAGCCACCTTCCGGGTCTGGCCACGGACGGCTACACCTTC. Translated: CASSHLPGLATDGYTF.

The chain combines TRBV9 with TRBJ2-5; 9 bases match TRBD1. With 2 bases clipped from V and 5 bases from J, the junction kept 7 bases outside the gene matches. Germline CDR1 reads SGDLS; CDR2 reads YYNGEE. The CDR3 runs to 15 residues. DNA of the CDR3: TGTGCCAGCAGCGTGGGACAGGGTAGGACGGAGACCCAGTACTTC. Translation: CASSVGQGRTETQYF.

In this sample, this clone turned up once. The V gene is TRBV3-1 (or the pseudogene TRBV3-2), the J gene TRBJ1-1; D unresolved. The length of the CDR3 is 13 residues. Per germline, CDR1 LGHDT and CDR2 YNNKEL (reference sequence). Trimming pared 4 bases from V and 5 bases from J, leaving 11 bases between. In nucleotides, the CDR3 is TGTGCCAGCAGCCGCTTGGAAACGACTGAAGCTTTCTTT. Translated: CASSRLETTEAFF.

The chain recombines TRBV11-1 with TRBJ2-3; D remains ambiguous. Deletions cut 5 bases from V and 7 bases from J, with 10 bases between. CDR1 SGHAT and CDR2 FQDESV come from the germline V gene (reference sequence). The CDR3 is 12 amino acids. The CDR3 sequence is CASSGSRYTQYF. The CDR3 DNA is TGTGCCAGCAGCGGTAGTAGGTATACGCAGTATTTT.

The chain has TRBV28 and TRBJ1-2; the D gene is possibly TRBD1 (6 bases). Trimming stripped 2 bases from V and 2 bases from J, with 9 bases between. CDR1 is MDHEN and CDR2 is SYDVKM in the germline V gene. The length of the CDR3 is 14 residues. The CDR3 nucleotides read TGTGCCAGCAGTTTAAGACAGGAGAACTATGGCTACACCTTC. It encodes CASSLRQENYGYTF.